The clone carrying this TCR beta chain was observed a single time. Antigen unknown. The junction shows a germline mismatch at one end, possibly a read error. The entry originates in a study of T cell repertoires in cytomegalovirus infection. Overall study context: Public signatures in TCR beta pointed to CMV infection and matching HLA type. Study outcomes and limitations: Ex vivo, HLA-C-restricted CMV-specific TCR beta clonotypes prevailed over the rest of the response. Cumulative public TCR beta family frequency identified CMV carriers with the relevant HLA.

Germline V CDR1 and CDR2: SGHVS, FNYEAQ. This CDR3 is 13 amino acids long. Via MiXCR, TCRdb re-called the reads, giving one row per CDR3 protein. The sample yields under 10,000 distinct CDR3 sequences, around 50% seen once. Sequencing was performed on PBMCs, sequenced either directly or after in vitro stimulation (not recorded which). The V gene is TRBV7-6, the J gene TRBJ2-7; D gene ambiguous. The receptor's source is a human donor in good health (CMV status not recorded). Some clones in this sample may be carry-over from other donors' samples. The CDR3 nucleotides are TGTGCCAGCACCTTAGTCGTCACAAGCGAGCAGTACTTC. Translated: CASTLVVTSEQYF.